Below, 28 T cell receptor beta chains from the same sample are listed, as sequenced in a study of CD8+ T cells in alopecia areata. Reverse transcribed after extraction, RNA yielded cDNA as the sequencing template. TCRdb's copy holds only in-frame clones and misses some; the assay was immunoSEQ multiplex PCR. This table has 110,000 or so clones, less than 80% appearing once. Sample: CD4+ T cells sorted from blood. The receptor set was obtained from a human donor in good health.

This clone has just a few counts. The CDR3 protein is CAWSVRAATRYF. CDR3 coding DNA: TGTGCCTGGAGTGTACGGGCAGCCACGAGGTATTTT. The chain is built from TRBV30 and TRBJ2-3; D unresolved. This CDR3 has 12 amino acids. The V and J ends lost 0 bases and 14 bases respectively, with 15 bases between them. Germline V lookup: CDR1 GTSNPN, CDR2 SVGIG (reference sequence).

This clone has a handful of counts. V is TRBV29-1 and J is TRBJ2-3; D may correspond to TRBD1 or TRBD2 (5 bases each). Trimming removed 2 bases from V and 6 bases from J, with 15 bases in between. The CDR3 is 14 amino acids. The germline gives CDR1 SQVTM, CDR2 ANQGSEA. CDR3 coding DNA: TGCAGCGTTGAATTAGTCGAGGGGCGGGATACGCAGTATTTT. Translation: CSVELVEGRDTQYF.

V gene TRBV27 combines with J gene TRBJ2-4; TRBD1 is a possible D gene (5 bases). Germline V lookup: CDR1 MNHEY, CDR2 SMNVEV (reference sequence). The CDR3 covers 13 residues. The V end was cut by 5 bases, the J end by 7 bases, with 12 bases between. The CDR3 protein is CASSERWGNIQYF. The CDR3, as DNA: TGTGCCAGCAGTGAGAGGTGGGGCAACATTCAGTACTTC.

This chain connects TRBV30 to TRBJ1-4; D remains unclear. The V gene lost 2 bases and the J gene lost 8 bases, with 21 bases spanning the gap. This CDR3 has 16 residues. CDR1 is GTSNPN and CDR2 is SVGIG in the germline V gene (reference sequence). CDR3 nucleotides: TGTGCCTGGAGTTCACTTCTTCCGGGAAGATGGGAAAAACTGTTTTTT. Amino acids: CAWSSLLPGRWEKLFF. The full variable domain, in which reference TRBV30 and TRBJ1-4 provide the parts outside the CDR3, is SQTIHQWPATLVQPVGSPLSLECTVEGTSNPNLYWYRQAAGRGLQLLFYSVGIGQISSEVPQNLSASRPQDRQFILSSKKLLLSDSGFYLCAWSSLLPGRWEKLFFGSGTQLSVL.

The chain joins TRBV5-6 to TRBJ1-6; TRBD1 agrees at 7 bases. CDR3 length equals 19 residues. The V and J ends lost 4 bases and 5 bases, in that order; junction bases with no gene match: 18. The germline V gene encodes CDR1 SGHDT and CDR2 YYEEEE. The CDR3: CASSTRRTGSRLDNSPLHF. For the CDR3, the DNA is TGTGCCAGCAGCACTAGAAGGACAGGCTCCCGGCTTGATAATTCACCCCTCCACTTT.

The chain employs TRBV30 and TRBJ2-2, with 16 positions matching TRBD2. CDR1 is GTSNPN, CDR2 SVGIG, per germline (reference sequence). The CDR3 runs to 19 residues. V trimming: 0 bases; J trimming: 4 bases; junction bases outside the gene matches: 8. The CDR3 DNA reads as TGTGCCTGGAGTGTACCGGGACTAGCGGGGGGGCCTAGCACCGGGGAGCTGTTTTTT. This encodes CAWSVPGLAGGPSTGELFF.

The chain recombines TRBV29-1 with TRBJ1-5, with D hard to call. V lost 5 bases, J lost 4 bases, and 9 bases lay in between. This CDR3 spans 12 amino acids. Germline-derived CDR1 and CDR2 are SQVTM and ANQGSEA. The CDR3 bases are TGCAGCGTTTCAGAGGGAAATCAGCCCCAGCATTTT. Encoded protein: CSVSEGNQPQHF.

This chain's CDR3 is CASSLRGSGGNEQFF. CDR3 DNA sequence: TGTGCCAGCAGCTTAAGAGGTAGCGGGGGCAATGAGCAGTTCTTC. The V gene is TRBV7-2, the J gene TRBJ2-1; 9 nucleotides agree with TRBD2. The germline gives CDR1 SGHTA, CDR2 FQGNSA. This CDR3 has 15 amino acids. J lost 6 bases, V lost 2 bases, and 5 bases had no gene match.

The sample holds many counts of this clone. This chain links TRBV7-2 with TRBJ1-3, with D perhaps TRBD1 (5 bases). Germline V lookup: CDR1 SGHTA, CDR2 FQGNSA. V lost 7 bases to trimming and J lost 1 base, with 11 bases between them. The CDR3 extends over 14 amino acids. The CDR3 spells CASITGPSGNTIYF. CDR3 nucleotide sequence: TGTGCCAGCATAACGGGGCCGTCTGGAAACACCATATATTTT.

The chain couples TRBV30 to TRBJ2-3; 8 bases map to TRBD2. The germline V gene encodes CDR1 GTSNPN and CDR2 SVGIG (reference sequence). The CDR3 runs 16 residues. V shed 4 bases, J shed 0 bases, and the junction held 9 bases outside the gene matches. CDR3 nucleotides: TGTGCCTGGACAATAGCGGGACTGATTAGCACAGATACGCAGTATTTT. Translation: CAWTIAGLISTDTQYF.

CDR3 nucleotides: TGTGCCTGGGACGGCCTCAATCAGCCCCAGCATTTT. Its translation is CAWDGLNQPQHF. This chain links TRBV30 with TRBJ1-5; D not resolved. V was shortened by 5 bases and J by 3 bases, with 8 bases between the two germline ends. The germline V gene encodes CDR1 GTSNPN and CDR2 SVGIG (reference sequence). The CDR3 has 12 amino acids.

The CDR3 DNA reads TGTGCCTGGAGTTACGGCCCGGGAGATACGCAGTATTTT. Encoded protein: CAWSYGPGDTQYF. The chain uses TRBV30 and TRBJ2-3; D gene ambiguous. The germline V gene has CDR1 GTSNPN and CDR2 SVGIG (reference sequence). CDR3 size: 13 residues. V lost 2 bases and J lost 5, with 11 bases in between.

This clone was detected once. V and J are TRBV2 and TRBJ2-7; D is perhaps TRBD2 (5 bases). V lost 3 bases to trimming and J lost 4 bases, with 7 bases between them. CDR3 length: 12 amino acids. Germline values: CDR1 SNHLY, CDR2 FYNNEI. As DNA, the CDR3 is TGTGCCAGCAGTGAGGACTTTTACGAGCAGTACTTC. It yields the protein CASSEDFYEQYF.

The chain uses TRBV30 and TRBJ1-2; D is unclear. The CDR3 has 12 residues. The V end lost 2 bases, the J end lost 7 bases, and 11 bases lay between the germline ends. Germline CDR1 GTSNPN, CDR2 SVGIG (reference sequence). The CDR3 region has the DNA TGTGCCTGGAGTCCGAGGGCCGGTGGCTACACCTTC. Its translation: CAWSPRAGGYTF.

The CDR3 coding sequence is TGCAGCGTTGGGGCTTCAGGGACAGTGATAGATACGCAGTATTTT. Protein: CSVGASGTVIDTQYF. This chain uses TRBV29-1 with TRBJ2-3; 7 bases agree with TRBD1. CDR3 length: 15 residues. Germline CDR1 SQVTM, CDR2 ANQGSEA. After removal of 4 bases from V and 5 bases from J, the junction contained 12 bases not matched to a gene.

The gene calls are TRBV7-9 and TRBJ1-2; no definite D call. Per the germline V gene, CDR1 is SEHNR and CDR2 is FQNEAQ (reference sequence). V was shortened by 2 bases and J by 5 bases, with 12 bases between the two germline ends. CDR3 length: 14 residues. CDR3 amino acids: CASSLNPLRYGYTF. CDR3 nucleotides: TGTGCCAGCAGCTTAAATCCTTTGAGGTATGGCTACACCTTC.

This CDR3 reads CASKRGHYGYTF. In nucleotides, the CDR3 is TGTGCCAGCAAGAGGGGCCACTATGGCTACACCTTC. V usage is TRBV6-5 and J usage is TRBJ1-2, with D possibly TRBD1 on 5 matching bases. CDR3 size: 12 residues. V was cut by 7 bases and J by 3 bases, with 9 bases left in between. Germline CDR1 is MNHEY and CDR2 is SVGAGI.

The CDR3 spells CASSDGATDTQYF. The CDR3, as DNA: TGTGCCAGCAGTGACGGGGCCACAGATACGCAGTATTTT. V gene TRBV25-1 combines with J gene TRBJ2-3, with D perhaps given as TRBD1 or TRBD2 (5 bases each). This CDR3 comprises 13 residues. Germline V CDR1 and CDR2: MGHDK, SYGVNS. Trimming left V 3 bases short and J 2 bases short, with 6 bases between.

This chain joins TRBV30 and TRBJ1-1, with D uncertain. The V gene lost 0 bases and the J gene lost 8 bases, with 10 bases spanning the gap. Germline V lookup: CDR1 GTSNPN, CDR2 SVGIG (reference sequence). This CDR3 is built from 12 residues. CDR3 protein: CAWSVEEMEAFF. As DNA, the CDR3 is TGTGCCTGGAGTGTAGAGGAGATGGAAGCTTTCTTT.

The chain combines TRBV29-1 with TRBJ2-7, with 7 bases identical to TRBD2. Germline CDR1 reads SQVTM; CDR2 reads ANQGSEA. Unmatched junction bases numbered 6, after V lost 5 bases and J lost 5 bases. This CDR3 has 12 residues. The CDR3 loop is CSVLRGSHEQYF. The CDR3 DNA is TGCAGCGTTTTGCGGGGGTCCCACGAGCAGTACTTC.

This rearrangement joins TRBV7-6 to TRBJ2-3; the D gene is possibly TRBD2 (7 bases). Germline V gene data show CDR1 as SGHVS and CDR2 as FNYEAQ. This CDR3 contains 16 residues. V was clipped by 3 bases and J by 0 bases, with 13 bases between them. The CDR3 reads CASSLGGPQSTDTQYF. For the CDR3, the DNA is TGTGCCAGCAGCTTGGGGGGGCCACAAAGCACAGATACGCAGTATTTT.

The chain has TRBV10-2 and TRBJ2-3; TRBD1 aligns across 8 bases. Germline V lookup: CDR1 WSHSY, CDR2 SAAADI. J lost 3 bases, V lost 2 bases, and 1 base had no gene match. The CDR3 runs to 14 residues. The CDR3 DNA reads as TGCGCCAGCAGTGAGCAGGGGGCTACAGATACGCAGTATTTT. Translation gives CASSEQGATDTQYF.

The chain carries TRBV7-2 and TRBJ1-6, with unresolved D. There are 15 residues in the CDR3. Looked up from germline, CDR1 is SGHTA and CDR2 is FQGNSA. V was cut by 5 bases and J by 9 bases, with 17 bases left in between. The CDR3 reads CASSPRSGGGSPLHF. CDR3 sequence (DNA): TGTGCCAGCAGCCCGAGATCAGGTGGAGGTTCACCCCTCCACTTT.

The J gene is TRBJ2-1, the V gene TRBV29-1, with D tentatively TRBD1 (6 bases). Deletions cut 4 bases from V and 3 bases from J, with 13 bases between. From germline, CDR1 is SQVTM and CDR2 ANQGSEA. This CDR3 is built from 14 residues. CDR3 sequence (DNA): TGCAGCGTTGCACTGGCAGGGGACTACAATGAGCAGTTCTTC. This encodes CSVALAGDYNEQFF.

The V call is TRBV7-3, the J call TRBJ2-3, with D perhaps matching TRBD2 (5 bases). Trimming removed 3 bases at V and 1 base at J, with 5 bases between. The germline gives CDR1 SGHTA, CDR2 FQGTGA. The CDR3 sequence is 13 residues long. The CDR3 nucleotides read TGTGCCAGCAGCTTTAGCGGCACAGATACGCAGTATTTT. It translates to CASSFSGTDTQYF. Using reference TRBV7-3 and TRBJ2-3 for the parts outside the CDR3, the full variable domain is GAGVSQTPSNKVTEKGKYVELRCDPISGHTALYWYRQSLGQGPEFLIYFQGTGAADDSGLPNDRFFAVRPEGSVSTLKIQRTERGDSAVYLCASSFSGTDTQYFGPGTRLTVL.

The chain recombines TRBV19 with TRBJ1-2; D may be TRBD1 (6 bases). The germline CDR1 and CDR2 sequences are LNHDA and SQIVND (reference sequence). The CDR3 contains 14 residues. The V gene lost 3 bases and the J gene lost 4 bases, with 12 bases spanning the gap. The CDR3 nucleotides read TGTGCCAGTAGTATGGACAGCCTCTCCTATGGCTACACCTTC. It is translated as CASSMDSLSYGYTF.

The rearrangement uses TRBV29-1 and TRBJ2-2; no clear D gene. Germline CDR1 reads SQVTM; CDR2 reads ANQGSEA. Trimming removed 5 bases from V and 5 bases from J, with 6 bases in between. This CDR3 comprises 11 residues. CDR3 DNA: TGCAGCGTTAGCTCGACCGGGGAGCTGTTTTTT. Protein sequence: CSVSSTGELFF.

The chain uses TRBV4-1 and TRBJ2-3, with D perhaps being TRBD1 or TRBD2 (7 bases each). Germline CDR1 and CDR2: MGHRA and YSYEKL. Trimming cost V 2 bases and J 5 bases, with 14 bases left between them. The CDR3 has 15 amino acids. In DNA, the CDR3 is TGCGCCAGCAGCCAACCTCAGGGGGGGGAAGATACGCAGTATTTT. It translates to CASSQPQGGEDTQYF.